These T cell receptor beta chains were read from a single sample in a study of shared clonotypes between healthy human individuals. Clones were sequenced by immunoSEQ multiplex PCR, and TCRdb holds only the in-frame ones, with some missing. The profile covers about 960,000 clones, with around 80% appearing a single time and approximately 1.5% taken by the ten largest. Sequencing was carried out using memory CD4+ T cells sorted from blood. The receptor source for this set is a man younger than 35 in good health. Each CDR3 is given with its conserved first and last residue. The order of the fields is V gene, D gene, CDR3 length, clone size, J gene, CDR3 protein, CDR3 DNA. A D gene is named only where the DNA matches it firmly. Clone sizes are given selectively: once, few, many, or a class where the clone is expanded.

v_call: TRBV28
d_call: -
cdr3_length: 17
clone_size: -
j_call: TRBJ2-1
cdr3_aa: CASSSFGRLSSYNEQFF
cdr3_nt: TGTGCCAGCAGTTCCTTCGGACGCCTCAGCTCCTACAATGAGCAGTTCTTC

v_call: TRBV7-8
d_call: TRBD1
cdr3_length: 14
clone_size: -
j_call: TRBJ1-1
cdr3_aa: CASSLTGGITEAFF
cdr3_nt: TGTGCCAGCAGCTTGACAGGGGGCATTACTGAAGCTTTCTTT

v_call: TRBV19
d_call: -
cdr3_length: 15
clone_size: -
j_call: TRBJ2-2
cdr3_aa: CASSMVQSFTGELFF
cdr3_nt: TGTGCCAGTAGTATGGTACAGAGCTTTACCGGGGAGCTGTTTTTT

v_call: TRBV6-5
d_call: -
cdr3_length: 13
clone_size: -
j_call: TRBJ2-7
cdr3_aa: CASSSGGSYEQYF
cdr3_nt: TGTGCCAGCAGTTCAGGGGGGTCCTACGAGCAGTACTTC

v_call: TRBV30
d_call: -
cdr3_length: 12
clone_size: -
j_call: TRBJ1-1
cdr3_aa: CAWSAANTEAFF
cdr3_nt: TGTGCCTGGAGTGCAGCGAACACTGAAGCTTTCTTT

v_call: TRBV6-5
d_call: -
cdr3_length: 16
clone_size: -
j_call: TRBJ2-2
cdr3_aa: CASSYLSAPNTGELFF
cdr3_nt: TGTGCCAGCAGTTACCTTTCCGCCCCGAACACCGGGGAGCTGTTTTTT

v_call: TRBV6-6
d_call: -
cdr3_length: 13
clone_size: -
j_call: TRBJ1-1
cdr3_aa: CASSTGRNTEAFF
cdr3_nt: TGTGCCAGCAGTACGGGACGGAACACTGAAGCTTTCTTT

v_call: TRBV29-1
d_call: -
cdr3_length: 12
clone_size: -
j_call: TRBJ2-5
cdr3_aa: CSVELWSGTQYF
cdr3_nt: TGCAGCGTTGAGTTGTGGTCGGGGACCCAGTACTTC

v_call: TRBV10-1
d_call: -
cdr3_length: 13
clone_size: few
j_call: TRBJ1-1
cdr3_aa: CASSDNQGFEAFF
cdr3_nt: TGCGCCAGCAGCGATAACCAAGGGTTCGAAGCTTTCTTT

v_call: TRBV4-1
d_call: TRBD1
cdr3_length: 15
clone_size: few
j_call: TRBJ2-3
cdr3_aa: CASSLWTGGTDTQYF
cdr3_nt: TGCGCCAGCAGCCTTTGGACAGGGGGCACAGATACGCAGTATTTT

v_call: TRBV2
d_call: -
cdr3_length: 15
clone_size: -
j_call: TRBJ2-7
cdr3_aa: CASSPETGRAYEQYF
cdr3_nt: TGTGCCAGCAGCCCCGAGACAGGGAGGGCCTACGAGCAGTACTTC

v_call: TRBV5-1
d_call: -
cdr3_length: 14
clone_size: once
j_call: TRBJ1-2
cdr3_aa: CASSTSGVELGYTF
cdr3_nt: TGCGCCAGCAGCACATCAGGGGTGGAACTTGGCTACACCTTC

v_call: TRBV6-6
d_call: -
cdr3_length: 11
clone_size: once
j_call: TRBJ2-1
cdr3_aa: CASSRGTQQFF
cdr3_nt: TGTGCCAGCAGTCGGGGGACTCAGCAGTTCTTC

v_call: TRBV11-2
d_call: TRBD1
cdr3_length: 16
clone_size: -
j_call: TRBJ2-3
cdr3_aa: CASSLGDRVGTDTQYF
cdr3_nt: TGTGCCAGCAGCCTCGGGGACAGAGTGGGCACAGATACGCAGTATTTT

v_call: TRBV13
d_call: TRBD1
cdr3_length: 13
clone_size: -
j_call: TRBJ1-2
cdr3_aa: CASSPRQGDGYTF
cdr3_nt: TGTGCCAGCAGCCCCCGACAGGGGGATGGCTACACCTTC

v_call: TRBV28
d_call: -
cdr3_length: 17
clone_size: -
j_call: TRBJ1-2
cdr3_aa: CASSFGAGQLGKGGYTF
cdr3_nt: TGTGCCAGCAGTTTTGGTGCTGGACAGCTGGGAAAGGGGGGCTACACCTTC

v_call: TRBV29-1
d_call: -
cdr3_length: 13
clone_size: -
j_call: TRBJ2-2
cdr3_aa: CSGGESNTGELFF
cdr3_nt: TGCAGCGGAGGGGAGTCGAACACCGGGGAGCTGTTTTTT

v_call: TRBV11-3
d_call: -
cdr3_length: 15
clone_size: -
j_call: TRBJ2-1
cdr3_aa: CASSLHSGSYNEQFF
cdr3_nt: TGTGCCAGCAGCCTGCATTCTGGCTCCTACAATGAGCAGTTCTTC

v_call: TRBV30
d_call: TRBD1
cdr3_length: 11
clone_size: -
j_call: TRBJ1-2
cdr3_aa: CAWGTAASTNF
cdr3_nt: TGTGCCTGGGGGACAGCCGCCTCTACAAACTTC

v_call: TRBV6-1
d_call: -
cdr3_length: 14
clone_size: -
j_call: TRBJ2-7
cdr3_aa: CASTVGRLSYEQYF
cdr3_nt: TGTGCCAGCACGGTCGGCCGTTTATCCTACGAGCAGTACTTC

v_call: TRBV6-5
d_call: TRBD1
cdr3_length: 15
clone_size: once
j_call: TRBJ1-1
cdr3_aa: CASSRLGQGETEAFF
cdr3_nt: TGTGCCAGCAGTCGTCTAGGACAGGGGGAGACTGAAGCTTTCTTT

v_call: TRBV7-9
d_call: TRBD2
cdr3_length: 14
clone_size: -
j_call: TRBJ2-5
cdr3_aa: CASSQEGLIETQYF
cdr3_nt: TGTGCCAGCAGCCAGGAGGGACTAATAGAGACCCAGTACTTC

v_call: TRBV2
d_call: -
cdr3_length: 13
clone_size: -
j_call: TRBJ2-5
cdr3_aa: CASRATPQETQYF
cdr3_nt: TGTGCCAGCAGGGCTACACCACAAGAGACCCAGTACTTC

v_call: TRBV14
d_call: -
cdr3_length: 14
clone_size: -
j_call: TRBJ1-6
cdr3_aa: CASSQLGPSSPLHF
cdr3_nt: TGTGCCAGCAGCCAACTCGGACCGAGTTCACCCCTCCACTTT

v_call: TRBV4-1
d_call: -
cdr3_length: 16
clone_size: -
j_call: TRBJ2-6
cdr3_aa: CASRQGMGTGANVLTF
cdr3_nt: TGCGCCAGCAGACAGGGAATGGGTACCGGGGCCAACGTCCTGACTTTC

v_call: TRBV4-1
d_call: -
cdr3_length: 14
clone_size: -
j_call: TRBJ1-4
cdr3_aa: CASSQGQGNEKLFF
cdr3_nt: TGCGCCAGCAGCCAAGGTCAGGGGAATGAAAAACTGTTTTTT

v_call: TRBV19
d_call: -
cdr3_length: 13
clone_size: -
j_call: TRBJ2-1
cdr3_aa: CASKAGEKHEQFF
cdr3_nt: TGTGCCAGTAAGGCGGGTGAGAAGCATGAGCAGTTCTTC

v_call: TRBV5-1
d_call: -
cdr3_length: 15
clone_size: -
j_call: TRBJ1-6
cdr3_aa: CASSLEGSYNSPLHF
cdr3_nt: TGCGCCAGCAGCTTGGAAGGATCCTATAATTCACCCCTCCACTTT

v_call: TRBV7-2
d_call: -
cdr3_length: 16
clone_size: -
j_call: TRBJ2-2
cdr3_aa: CASSPSYRSGTGELFF
cdr3_nt: TGTGCCAGCAGCCCAAGCTATCGATCGGGCACCGGGGAGCTGTTTTTT

v_call: TRBV19
d_call: -
cdr3_length: 15
clone_size: -
j_call: TRBJ1-5
cdr3_aa: CASSIDGGRGQPQHF
cdr3_nt: TGTGCCAGTAGTATAGACGGCGGGAGAGGGCAGCCCCAGCATTTT

v_call: TRBV28
d_call: TRBD1
cdr3_length: 14
clone_size: -
j_call: TRBJ2-2
cdr3_aa: CASTPGQGTGELFF
cdr3_nt: TGTGCCAGCACCCCCGGACAGGGCACCGGGGAGCTGTTTTTT

v_call: TRBV9
d_call: -
cdr3_length: 14
clone_size: -
j_call: TRBJ2-5
cdr3_aa: CASSVGTRLETQYF
cdr3_nt: TGTGCCAGCAGCGTAGGAACTAGACTCGAGACCCAGTACTTC

v_call: TRBV7-2
d_call: -
cdr3_length: 13
clone_size: -
j_call: TRBJ2-5
cdr3_aa: CASSGLHQETQYF
cdr3_nt: TGTGCCAGCAGCGGACTACACCAGGAGACCCAGTACTTC

v_call: TRBV7-8
d_call: -
cdr3_length: 12
clone_size: -
j_call: TRBJ2-5
cdr3_aa: CASSSNAQTQYF
cdr3_nt: TGTGCCAGCAGCTCGAACGCCCAGACCCAGTACTTC

v_call: TRBV5-1
d_call: -
cdr3_length: 14
clone_size: -
j_call: TRBJ1-2
cdr3_aa: CASSQGATNYGYTF
cdr3_nt: TGCGCCAGCAGCCAGGGAGCCACTAACTATGGCTACACCTTC

v_call: TRBV7-2
d_call: -
cdr3_length: 15
clone_size: -
j_call: TRBJ2-1
cdr3_aa: CASKGEALSYNEQFF
cdr3_nt: TGTGCCTCCAAAGGGGAGGCACTATCCTACAATGAGCAGTTCTTC

v_call: TRBV7-2
d_call: -
cdr3_length: 14
clone_size: -
j_call: TRBJ1-1
cdr3_aa: CASSSGTYGSEAFF
cdr3_nt: TGTGCCAGCAGCTCGGGGACCTATGGAAGTGAAGCTTTCTTT

v_call: TRBV30
d_call: -
cdr3_length: 14
clone_size: -
j_call: TRBJ1-4
cdr3_aa: CAWSPEQLNEKLFF
cdr3_nt: TGTGCCTGGAGCCCGGAGCAGCTGAATGAAAAACTGTTTTTT

v_call: TRBV5-5
d_call: -
cdr3_length: 13
clone_size: -
j_call: TRBJ1-2
cdr3_aa: CASSGQINYGYTF
cdr3_nt: TGTGCCAGCAGCGGACAGATTAACTATGGCTACACCTTC

v_call: TRBV7-9
d_call: -
cdr3_length: 12
clone_size: -
j_call: TRBJ1-5
cdr3_aa: CASSLNNQPQHF
cdr3_nt: TGTGCCAGCAGCTTAAATAATCAGCCCCAGCATTTT

v_call: TRBV5-1
d_call: -
cdr3_length: 15
clone_size: -
j_call: TRBJ2-3
cdr3_aa: CASSLPGGNTDTQYF
cdr3_nt: TGCGCCAGCAGCTTGCCAGGAGGTAACACAGATACGCAGTATTTT

v_call: TRBV11-3
d_call: -
cdr3_length: 15
clone_size: few
j_call: TRBJ2-5
cdr3_aa: CASSLGGTGQETQYF
cdr3_nt: TGTGCCAGCAGCTTAGGCGGAACAGGCCAAGAGACCCAGTACTTC

v_call: TRBV5-4
d_call: -
cdr3_length: 13
clone_size: -
j_call: TRBJ2-5
cdr3_aa: CASSSGQQETQYF
cdr3_nt: TGTGCCAGCAGCTCCGGACAACAAGAGACCCAGTACTTC

v_call: TRBV19
d_call: TRBD1
cdr3_length: 16
clone_size: few
j_call: TRBJ2-3
cdr3_aa: CASSIDRTGSTDTQYF
cdr3_nt: TGTGCCAGTAGTATAGACAGGACAGGGAGCACAGATACGCAGTATTTT

v_call: TRBV5-4
d_call: -
cdr3_length: 14
clone_size: -
j_call: TRBJ1-3
cdr3_aa: CASSLEGTGNTIYF
cdr3_nt: TGTGCCAGCAGCTTGGAAGGAACTGGAAACACCATATATTTT

v_call: TRBV18
d_call: TRBD1
cdr3_length: 16
clone_size: -
j_call: TRBJ1-6
cdr3_aa: CASSLTGQGLDSPLHF
cdr3_nt: TGTGCCAGCTCACTAACGGGACAGGGATTGGATTCACCCCTCCACTTT

v_call: TRBV28
d_call: -
cdr3_length: 15
clone_size: -
j_call: TRBJ1-2
cdr3_aa: CASSLWQGTNYGYTF
cdr3_nt: TGTGCCAGCAGTTTATGGCAGGGAACTAACTATGGCTACACCTTC

v_call: TRBV5-1
d_call: -
cdr3_length: 15
clone_size: few
j_call: TRBJ2-5
cdr3_aa: CASSLIRAAQETQYF
cdr3_nt: TGCGCCAGCAGCTTGATCAGGGCGGCTCAAGAGACCCAGTACTTC

v_call: TRBV6-1
d_call: -
cdr3_length: 14
clone_size: -
j_call: TRBJ1-6
cdr3_aa: CASSEAGSWGPLHF
cdr3_nt: TGTGCCAGCAGTGAAGCGGGGTCCTGGGGCCCCCTCCACTTT

v_call: TRBV30
d_call: -
cdr3_length: 14
clone_size: -
j_call: TRBJ2-1
cdr3_aa: CAWNPGTTYNEQFF
cdr3_nt: TGTGCCTGGAACCCGGGGACAACCTACAATGAGCAGTTCTTC

v_call: TRBV4-2
d_call: TRBD1
cdr3_length: 17
clone_size: many
j_call: TRBJ1-2
cdr3_aa: CASSQDLWTGNNYGYTF
cdr3_nt: TGTGCCAGCAGCCAAGATCTCTGGACAGGGAATAACTATGGCTACACCTTC

v_call: TRBV29-1
d_call: -
cdr3_length: 14
clone_size: once
j_call: TRBJ2-7
cdr3_aa: CSVEGLQGAYEQYF
cdr3_nt: TGCAGCGTTGAAGGGCTCCAAGGGGCCTACGAGCAGTACTTC

v_call: TRBV6-1
d_call: -
cdr3_length: 13
clone_size: once
j_call: TRBJ2-5
cdr3_aa: CASESQPQETQYF
cdr3_nt: TGTGCCAGCGAGTCACAGCCCCAAGAGACCCAGTACTTC

v_call: TRBV16
d_call: -
cdr3_length: 14
clone_size: -
j_call: TRBJ2-7
cdr3_aa: CASSQGWDPGEQYF
cdr3_nt: TGTGCCAGCAGCCAAGGATGGGACCCCGGGGAGCAGTACTTC

v_call: TRBV19
d_call: -
cdr3_length: 13
clone_size: many
j_call: TRBJ1-1
cdr3_aa: CASSPTVNTEAFF
cdr3_nt: TGTGCCAGTAGCCCGACGGTAAACACTGAAGCTTTCTTT

v_call: TRBV30
d_call: -
cdr3_length: 16
clone_size: -
j_call: TRBJ2-1
cdr3_aa: CAWSGGKLSSYNEQFF
cdr3_nt: TGTGCCTGGAGTGGGGGCAAACTGAGCTCCTACAATGAGCAGTTCTTC

v_call: TRBV7-2
d_call: -
cdr3_length: 16
clone_size: -
j_call: TRBJ2-5
cdr3_aa: CASSLHLQGLQETQYF
cdr3_nt: TGTGCCAGCAGCTTACATTTGCAGGGCCTCCAAGAGACCCAGTACTTC

v_call: TRBV28
d_call: -
cdr3_length: 16
clone_size: once
j_call: TRBJ1-6
cdr3_aa: CASSFLTSGRASPLHF
cdr3_nt: TGTGCCAGCAGTTTCTTGACATCAGGAAGGGCTTCACCCCTCCACTTT

v_call: TRBV11-2
d_call: TRBD2
cdr3_length: 16
clone_size: -
j_call: TRBJ2-5
cdr3_aa: CASSRGGWVLQETQYF
cdr3_nt: TGTGCCAGCAGCCGCGGGGGATGGGTTTTGCAAGAGACCCAGTACTTC

v_call: TRBV6-1
d_call: -
cdr3_length: 15
clone_size: -
j_call: TRBJ1-2
cdr3_aa: CASSDGYGTNYGYTF
cdr3_nt: TGTGCCAGCAGTGATGGGTACGGTACTAACTATGGCTACACCTTC